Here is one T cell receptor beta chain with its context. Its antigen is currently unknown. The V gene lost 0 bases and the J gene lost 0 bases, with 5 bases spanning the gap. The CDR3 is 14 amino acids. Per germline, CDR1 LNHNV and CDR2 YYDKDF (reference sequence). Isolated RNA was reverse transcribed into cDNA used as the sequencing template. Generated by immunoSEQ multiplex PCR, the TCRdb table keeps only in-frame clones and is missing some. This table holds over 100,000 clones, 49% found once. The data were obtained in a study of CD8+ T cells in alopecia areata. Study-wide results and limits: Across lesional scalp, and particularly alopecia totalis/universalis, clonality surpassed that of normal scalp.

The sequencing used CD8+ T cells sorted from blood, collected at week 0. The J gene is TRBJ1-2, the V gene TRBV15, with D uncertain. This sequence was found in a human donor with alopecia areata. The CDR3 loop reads CATSRDSANYGYTF. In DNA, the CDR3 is TGTGCCACCAGCAGAGATTCGGCTAACTATGGCTACACCTTC.